Shown below are 8 T cell receptor beta chains from a single sample sequenced in a study of cytomegalovirus exposure and HLA in healthy donors. Both 60 Vbeta primers and 13 Jbeta primers went into the PCR. Sequencing used immunoSEQ multiplex PCR; TCRdb keeps in-frame clones, though not all of them. The sample includes tens of thousands of clones. Sample: PBMCs. The receptors stem from a female donor in good health and CMV-seropositive.

The rearrangement joins TRBV4-1 to TRBJ2-1, with 11 bases matching TRBD2. The CDR3 extends over 14 amino acids. From germline, CDR1 is MGHRA and CDR2 YSYEKL. V gave up 2 bases and J gave up 9 bases; unmatched junction bases: 3. CDR3 in DNA: TGCGCCAGCAGCCAACTAGCGGGGGGCAGTGAGCAGTTCTTC. Encoded protein: CASSQLAGGSEQFF.

The DNA of the CDR3 is TGCGCCAGCAGGGAGACAGGATATAGCAATCAGCCCCAGCATTTT. It translates to CASRETGYSNQPQHF. The chain couples TRBV5-1 to TRBJ1-5; TRBD1 might be the D (6 bases). Trimming took off 5 bases at V and 0 bases at J, with 12 bases between the two ends. CDR1 SGHRS and CDR2 YFSETQ come from the germline V gene. CDR3 length: 15 amino acids.

The chain carries TRBV7-2 and TRBJ1-1, with TRBD1 matching over 7 bases. From germline, CDR1 is SGHTA and CDR2 FQGNSA. The CDR3 covers 14 residues. The trim removed 3 bases at V and 2 bases at J, leaving 3 bases unmatched. The CDR3 coding sequence is TGTGCCAGCAGCTTGGGACAGACAAACACTGAAGCTTTCTTT. This sequence encodes CASSLGQTNTEAFF.

The chain links TRBV5-1 to TRBJ2-5; D is possibly TRBD1 (6 bases). V lost 0 bases, J lost 4 bases, and 10 bases lay in between. Germline V gene sequence: CDR1 SGHRS, CDR2 YFSETQ. The CDR3 is 14 amino acids. CDR3 sequence reads: CASSLVTGRETQYF. The CDR3 region has the DNA TGCGCCAGCAGCTTGGTTACAGGGAGAGAGACCCAGTACTTC.

This sequence joins TRBV9 and TRBJ1-1; no clear D gene. The V end lost 4 bases, the J end lost 1 base, and 14 bases lay between the germline ends. In germline, CDR1 is SGDLS, CDR2 YYNGEE. The CDR3 consists of 15 residues. The CDR3 loop is CASSPRATENTEAFF. The CDR3 bases are TGTGCCAGCAGCCCCCGAGCGACCGAGAACACTGAAGCTTTCTTT. Complete variable domain (other parts from reference TRBV9 and TRBJ1-1): DSGVTQTPKHLITATGQRVTLRCSPRSGDLSVYWYQQSLDQGLQFLIQYYNGEERAKGNILERFSAQQFPDLHSELNLSSLELGDSALYFCASSPRATENTEAFFGQGTRLTVV.

This chain links TRBV10-1 with TRBJ2-1, with 9 bases identical to TRBD1. The CDR3 loop spans 17 amino acids. Looked up from germline, CDR1 is WNHNN and CDR2 is SYGVQD (reference sequence). V gave up 2 bases and J gave up 6 bases; unmatched junction bases: 11. CDR3 sequence reads: CASSEGVVTGGVNEQFF. The CDR3 nucleotides read TGCGCCAGCAGTGAGGGAGTCGTGACAGGGGGTGTCAATGAGCAGTTCTTC.

The chain uses TRBV27 and TRBJ2-3; 9 positions match TRBD1. This CDR3 has 13 residues. After removal of 2 bases from V and 10 bases from J, the junction contained 4 bases not matched to a gene. The germline gives CDR1 MNHEY, CDR2 SMNVEV (reference sequence). The chain's CDR3 is CASSLKQGAPQYF. The CDR3 DNA reads as TGTGCCAGCAGTTTAAAACAGGGGGCCCCGCAGTATTTT.

The chain uses TRBV4-1 and TRBJ1-2; D unclear. With 0 bases removed from V and 4 bases from J, the gap between germline ends came to 12 bases. The CDR3 sequence is 15 residues long. The germline V gene encodes CDR1 MGHRA and CDR2 YSYEKL. CDR3 nucleotide sequence: TGCGCCAGCAGCCAAGACCCGGGGTCGACCTATGGCTACACCTTC. Its translation is CASSQDPGSTYGYTF.